This T cell receptor beta chain was sequenced in a study of post-analysis software for immune sequencing data. Findings and limits, study-wide: Patients carried several TRBV segments more frequently than controls did, and TRBV5-6, TRBV5-1 and TRBV20-1 were among them.

In germline, CDR1 is SGHAT, CDR2 FQNNGV. The CDR3 spans 13 residues. Trimming removed 3 bases at V and 4 bases at J, with 8 bases between. Worth noting for this clonotype: Its antigen is unknown.

Sequencing libraries made from TCR beta cDNA carried unique molecular identifiers. MiXCR, applied by TCRdb to the PCR reads, yields one record per CDR3 protein. The data hold about 430,000 distinct CDR3 sequences, with roughly 40% observed a single time. This sequence joins TRBV11-2 and TRBJ2-3; D uncertain. Source material: blood. The origin of this receptor is a girl aged 2 to 10 with multiple sclerosis. This chain's CDR3 is CASSLSLPDTQYF. Written as DNA, the CDR3 is TGTGCCAGCAGCTTGAGCCTCCCAGATACGCAGTATTTT.